A single sample gave rise to the 28 T cell receptor beta chains below, sequenced in a study of blood T cell repertoires in COVID-19. Sequencing used immunoSEQ multiplex PCR; TCRdb keeps in-frame clones, though not all of them. Counted here are fewer than 300,000 clones, about 85% occurring once; the ten biggest clones make up roughly 2.7%. The sequencing sample was made of PBMCs or T cells enriched from blood (not recorded which). These receptors all stem from a woman aged 50 to 65 who had recovered from COVID-19.

The chain couples TRBV30 to TRBJ1-4, with D possibly being TRBD1 (5 bases). Trimming shortened V by 5 bases and J by 2 bases, and 6 bases separated the two germline ends. The V gene's germline CDR1 is GTSNPN and CDR2 SVGIG (reference sequence). CDR3 length: 12 amino acids. CDR3 nucleotides: TGTGCCTGGCGGGGGACTAATGAAAAACTGTTTTTT. It translates to CAWRGTNEKLFF.

The chain carries TRBV10-2 and TRBJ2-2; D might be TRBD2 (6 bases). V lost 7 bases and J lost 5, with 14 bases in between. The CDR3 contains 14 residues. Per the germline V gene, CDR1 is WSHSY and CDR2 is SAAADI. The CDR3 region has the DNA TGCGCCAGCACCCCTTCTGGGGGGACCGGGGAGCTGTTTTTT. Protein sequence: CASTPSGGTGELFF.

This sequence joins TRBV19 and TRBJ1-5; D is perhaps TRBD1 (6 bases). CDR3 size: 17 residues. Between the trimmed V and J ends, which lost 0 bases and 5 bases, there was a span of 17 bases. Germline loops: CDR1 LNHDA, CDR2 SQIVND (reference sequence). The CDR3 bases are TGTGCCAGTAGTATAGATCCCCTCACAGGGATGCATCAGCCCCAGCATTTT. This sequence encodes CASSIDPLTGMHQPQHF.

The chain recombines TRBV4-1 with TRBJ2-2; a weak D match, TRBD1 (5 bases). The CDR3 length is 13 residues. The germline gives CDR1 MGHRA, CDR2 YSYEKL. Trimming pared 1 base from V and 8 bases from J, leaving 8 bases between. The CDR3 here is CASSQAGLGELFF. CDR3 DNA sequence: TGCGCCAGCAGCCAAGCAGGGCTTGGGGAGCTGTTTTTT.

CDR3 protein: CASSVEQGVRADTQYF. The CDR3 coding sequence is TGTGCCAGTAGTGTCGAACAGGGGGTTAGGGCAGATACGCAGTATTTT. The V call is TRBV19, the J call TRBJ2-3; 8 bases line up with TRBD1. The CDR3 runs to 16 residues. The germline CDR1 and CDR2 sequences are LNHDA and SQIVND (reference sequence). J lost 4 bases, V lost 5 bases, and 11 bases had no gene match.

The V gene is TRBV5-6, the J gene TRBJ1-1; TRBD1 matches at 7 bases. The J segment lost 2 bases and the V segment lost 0 bases, leaving 1 base of the junction unmatched. The CDR3 length is 14 residues. Germline V CDR1 and CDR2: SGHDT, YYEEEE. The CDR3 region has the DNA TGTGCCAGCAGCTTGGGGACAGGAAACACTGAAGCTTTCTTT. It yields the protein CASSLGTGNTEAFF.

The rearrangement links TRBV28 to TRBJ2-7, with D maybe TRBD2 (6 bases). The CDR3 totals 14 residues. The germline V and J ends were trimmed by 2 bases and 3 bases, with 11 bases remaining between them. CDR1 is MDHEN, CDR2 SYDVKM, per germline. The chain's CDR3 is CASSLPGVGYEQYF. As DNA, the CDR3 is TGTGCCAGCAGTTTACCGGGGGTAGGCTACGAGCAGTACTTC. Full variable domain (remainder filled in from reference TRBV28 and TRBJ2-7): DVKVTQSSRYLVKRTGEKVFLECVQDMDHENMFWYRQDPGLGLRLIYFSYDVKMKEKGDIPEGYSVSREKKERFSLILESASTNQTSMYLCASSLPGVGYEQYFGPGTRLTVT.

The chain has TRBV25-1 and TRBJ2-1; 9 positions agree with TRBD2. Germline V gene lookup returns CDR1 MGHDK and CDR2 SYGVNS. The CDR3 loop spans 15 amino acids. V was clipped by 6 bases and J by 2 bases; unmatched bases: 5. Here the CDR3 reads CASSRSGGAYNEQFF. Here the CDR3 DNA reads TGTGCCAGCAGCCGTAGCGGGGGAGCCTACAATGAGCAGTTCTTC. Complete variable domain (other parts from reference TRBV25-1 and TRBJ2-1): EADIYQTPRYLVIGTGKKITLECSQTMGHDKMYWYQQDPGMELHLIHYSYGVNSTEKGDLSSESTVSRIRTEHFPLTLESARPSHTSQYLCASSRSGGAYNEQFFGPGTRLTVL.

The chain couples TRBV5-1 to TRBJ2-6, with TRBD1 matching over 9 bases. The CDR3 loop spans 16 amino acids. J gave up 0 bases and V 2 bases, and 0 bases lay outside the gene matches. Looked up from germline, CDR1 is SGHRS and CDR2 is YFSETQ. Here the CDR3 reads CASSLQGASGANVLTF. CDR3 DNA sequence: TGCGCCAGCAGCTTACAGGGGGCCTCTGGGGCCAACGTCCTGACTTTC.

This clone was picked up a small number of times. The V and J genes are TRBV6-2 or TRBV6-3 and TRBJ1-1; possibly TRBD1 for D (5 bases). Trimming left V 6 bases short and J 2 bases short, with 13 bases between. Germline CDR1 is MNHEY and CDR2 is SVGEGT. CDR3 length: 14 residues. This CDR3 is CASSKSGTNTEAFF. The CDR3 DNA sequence: TGTGCCAGCAGCAAGAGCGGGACTAACACTGAAGCTTTCTTT.

The V gene is TRBV28, the J gene TRBJ1-1; D not certain. Deletions cut 4 bases from V and 5 bases from J, with 11 bases between. Germline V gives CDR1 MDHEN, CDR2 SYDVKM. This CDR3 has 13 amino acids. The CDR3 coding sequence is TGTGCCAGCAGTTCGTCAAGGCGGACTGAAGCTTTCTTT. This translates into CASSSSRRTEAFF. The full variable domain, with the rest looked up from reference TRBV28 and TRBJ1-1, is DVKVTQSSRYLVKRTGEKVFLECVQDMDHENMFWYRQDPGLGLRLIYFSYDVKMKEKGDIPEGYSVSREKKERFSLILESASTNQTSMYLCASSSSRRTEAFFGQGTRLTVV.

V usage is TRBV28 and J usage is TRBJ2-7; 11 positions match TRBD2. Germline loops: CDR1 MDHEN, CDR2 SYDVKM. CDR3 length: 15 residues. Germline trimming cut 6 bases from V and 5 bases from J; bases unmatched to any gene: 9. As DNA, the CDR3 is TGTGCCAGCAGGTTGCTAGCGGGGGGTCGGGACGAGCAGTACTTC. Its translation is CASRLLAGGRDEQYF.

J is TRBJ1-5 and V is TRBV6-5; D may be TRBD1 (5 bases). The CDR3 length is 13 residues. Germline V gene data show CDR1 as MNHEY and CDR2 as SVGAGI. V lost 7 bases to trimming and J lost 8 bases, with 15 bases between them. CDR3 nucleotides: TGTGCCAGCACTACTAATCTAGGGGAGCCCCAGCATTTT. It is translated as CASTTNLGEPQHF.

The V gene is TRBV12-3 or TRBV12-4, the J gene TRBJ2-2, with TRBD2 matching 7 bases. The CDR3 is 13 amino acids. The junction had 4 bases not matched to a gene; V was cut back by 5 bases and J by 7 bases. The CDR3 here is CASSLTSVGELFF. CDR3 nucleotide sequence: TGTGCCAGCAGTCTAACTAGCGTCGGGGAGCTGTTTTTT.

This sequence joins TRBV5-1 and TRBJ2-3; 9 bases match TRBD1. From germline, CDR1 is SGHRS and CDR2 YFSETQ. The V segment lost 6 bases and the J segment 3 bases; nucleotides outside the gene matches: 5. The CDR3 loop spans 14 amino acids. CDR3 bases: TGCGCCAGCATGGGGGACAGGGTTACAGATACGCAGTATTTT. Translated: CASMGDRVTDTQYF.

The genes are TRBV7-9 and TRBJ1-5; D possibly corresponds to TRBD1 (5 bases). The V and J ends lost 4 bases and 3 bases respectively, with 10 bases between them. The CDR3 has 14 amino acids. The germline gives CDR1 SEHNR, CDR2 FQNEAQ (reference sequence). DNA for the CDR3: TGTGCCAGCAGCTCCTCAGGGTACAATCAGCCCCAGCATTTT. Translation: CASSSSGYNQPQHF.

This chain connects TRBV7-9 to TRBJ2-1, with D perhaps matching TRBD2 (6 bases). Germline V gene lookup returns CDR1 SEHNR and CDR2 FQNEAQ (reference sequence). The V and J ends lost 0 bases and 8 bases respectively, with 17 bases between them. There are 16 residues in the CDR3. CDR3 coding DNA: TGTGCCAGCAGCTTAGCTGGTAGCGGCGCTTGGGATGAGCAGTTCTTC. Protein: CASSLAGSGAWDEQFF.

Only one count was recorded for this clone. This chain uses TRBV19 with TRBJ1-1, with TRBD1 as a possible D gene (5 bases). This CDR3 has 14 residues. Germline V lookup: CDR1 LNHDA, CDR2 SQIVND (reference sequence). Trimming cost V 4 bases and J 5 bases, with 14 bases left between them. The CDR3 DNA is TGTGCCAGTAGTACTGCTACAGGACGAACTGAAGCTTTCTTT. Its protein is CASSTATGRTEAFF.

V is TRBV18 and J is TRBJ2-3; 11 nucleotides match TRBD2. The CDR3 has 15 residues. The J segment lost 7 bases and the V segment lost 2 bases, leaving 5 bases of the junction unmatched. In germline, CDR1 is KGHSH, CDR2 LQKENI. DNA for the CDR3: TGTGCCAGCTCACCAGGGACTAGCGGCACGAATACGCAGTATTTT. It translates to CASSPGTSGTNTQYF. The full variable domain, with the rest looked up from reference TRBV18 and TRBJ2-3, is NAGVMQNPRHLVRRRGQEARLRCSPMKGHSHVYWYRQLPEEGLKFMVYLQKENIIDESGMPKERFSAEFPKEGPSILRIQQVVRGDSAAYFCASSPGTSGTNTQYFGPGTRLTVL.

The V call is TRBV7-9, the J call TRBJ1-5; TRBD1 matches at 7 bases. V shed 1 base, J shed 4 bases, and the junction held 1 base outside the gene matches. The CDR3 covers 14 residues. Germline V gives CDR1 SEHNR, CDR2 FQNEAQ (reference sequence). The CDR3 DNA reads TGTGCCAGCAGCTTAGACAGGGGTAATCAGCCCCAGCATTTT. It is translated as CASSLDRGNQPQHF.

The rearrangement joins TRBV11-2 to TRBJ1-3; D is ambiguous. This CDR3 comprises 15 residues. Looked up from germline, CDR1 is SGHAT and CDR2 is FQNNGV. Trimming removed 5 bases from V and 0 bases from J, with 11 bases in between. CDR3 nucleotides: TGTGCCAGCAGCCCCAGGCCGGTCTCTGGAAACACCATATATTTT. It encodes CASSPRPVSGNTIYF.

The V gene is TRBV28, the J gene TRBJ2-5; 8 bases line up with TRBD1. J gave up 6 bases and V 10 bases, and 13 bases lay outside the gene matches. CDR3 length: 14 residues. CDR1 is MDHEN, CDR2 SYDVKM, per germline. Written as DNA, the CDR3 is TGTGCCACCAACCTCCAACAGGGGGGAAAGACCCAGTACTTC. It yields the protein CATNLQQGGKTQYF. Combining the CDR3 with reference TRBV28 and TRBJ2-5 gives the whole variable domain DVKVTQSSRYLVKRTGEKVFLECVQDMDHENMFWYRQDPGLGLRLIYFSYDVKMKEKGDIPEGYSVSREKKERFSLILESASTNQTSMYLCATNLQQGGKTQYFGPGTRLLVL.

The V gene is TRBV11-2, the J gene TRBJ1-2; no definite D call. Germline V lookup: CDR1 SGHAT, CDR2 FQNNGV. CDR3 length: 11 residues. Deletions cut 5 bases from V and 4 bases from J, with 5 bases between. In DNA form, the CDR3 reads TGTGCCAGCAGCCCAATCTATGGCTACACCTTC. Translated: CASSPIYGYTF.

The chain carries TRBV18 and TRBJ2-3; 8 nucleotides match TRBD2. The CDR3 length is 17 residues. V lost 0 bases, J lost 1 base, and 6 bases stayed unmatched. The germline V gene encodes CDR1 KGHSH and CDR2 LQKENI. The CDR3, as DNA: TGTGCCAGCTCACCACCAGGGCAAGCGGGGGGCACAGATACGCAGTATTTT. Translation gives CASSPPGQAGGTDTQYF.

The chain couples TRBV29-1 to TRBJ1-4; possibly TRBD1 for D (5 bases). The germline V gene encodes CDR1 SQVTM and CDR2 ANQGSEA. V was shortened by 6 bases and J by 10 bases, with 12 bases between the two germline ends. This CDR3 region has 11 residues. CDR3 coding DNA: TGCAGCGTCCTCCTCCAGGGAAAACTGTTTTTT. It specifies CSVLLQGKLFF.

The rearrangement uses TRBV7-6 and TRBJ1-2; the D is unclear. CDR1 SGHVS and CDR2 FNYEAQ come from the germline V gene. V was pared by 2 bases and J by 3 bases, with 13 bases between. The CDR3 loop spans 15 amino acids. The chain's CDR3 is CASSLYGEADYGYTF. CDR3 bases: TGTGCCAGCAGCTTATACGGGGAAGCGGACTATGGCTACACCTTC.

The chain uses TRBV11-2 and TRBJ2-5; maybe TRBD1 (5 bases). CDR1 and CDR2 from the germline V gene are SGHAT and FQNNGV. The CDR3 is made up of 15 amino acids. Trimming took off 1 base at V and 10 bases at J, with 19 bases between the two ends. CDR3 sequence: CASSLARGDGIVQYF. The CDR3 coding sequence is TGTGCCAGCAGCTTAGCTAGGGGCGACGGCATTGTCCAGTACTTC.

A few counts support this clone. The J gene is TRBJ2-7, the V gene TRBV10-2, with D perhaps TRBD2 (6 bases). This CDR3 is 15 amino acids long. Trimming stripped 6 bases from V and 1 base from J, with 16 bases between. The germline V gene has CDR1 WSHSY and CDR2 SAAADI. The CDR3 region is CASRDTGTSSYEQYF. CDR3 nucleotide sequence: TGCGCCAGCAGAGATACCGGGACTTCTTCCTACGAGCAGTACTTC.